This T cell receptor beta chain was sequenced during a study of OX40 agonist ivuxolimab in advanced cancers. Background on the study: Partial responses were achieved by three patients: one hepatocellular carcinoma, two cutaneous melanoma. Study results and limitations: The expanded peripheral T cells' antigen specificity was not determined.

This clone was detected only a few times. The antigen remains undetermined. V gave up 1 base and J gave up 1 base, with 7 bases separating them. CDR1 SGHTA and CDR2 FQGNSA come from the germline V gene. The CDR3 is 14 amino acids. Sequencing was performed with immunoSEQ multiplex PCR; in TCRdb, only in-frame clones are kept and a portion is missing. The sample carries roughly 70,000 clones, roughly 80% recorded once. The starting material was CD4+ or CD8+ T cells sorted from blood, obtained in a trial of the OX40 agonist ivuxolimab. The source is an adult with an advanced solid tumor such as melanoma, head and neck, liver or kidney cancer. The V call is TRBV7-2, the J call TRBJ1-1; D is uncertain. The CDR3 DNA sequence: TGTGCCAGCAGCTTAGTGTCAGCGAACACTGAAGCTTTCTTT. This gives the protein CASSLVSANTEAFF. The entire variable domain, with the rest obtained from reference TRBV7-2 and TRBJ1-1, is as follows: GAGVSQSPSNKVTEKGKDVELRCDPISGHTALYWYRQSLGQGLEFLIYFQGNSAPDKSGLPSDRFSAERTGGSVSTLTIQRTQQEDSAVYLCASSLVSANTEAFFGQGTRLTVV.